A single sample gave rise to the 19 T cell receptor beta chains below, sequenced in a study of T-cell reconstitution after alpha-beta-depleted transplantation in children. Unique molecular identifiers were incorporated when the TCRbeta library was constructed. TCRdb analysed the PCR reads with MiXCR anew, one entry per CDR3 protein. Found here are fewer than 750,000 distinct CDR3 sequences, under 25% of them singletons; the top ten hold less than 15%. Sequenced here: PBMCs, mostly from graft donor cells, sampled 360 days after TCRalphabeta/CD19-depleted stem cell transplant. These receptor sequences come from a boy in the first two years of life who had a stem cell transplant for acute myeloid leukemia, so the T cells may come from the graft donor.

The V and J genes are TRBV6-1 and TRBJ2-5; TRBD2 agrees at 13 bases. Germline V CDR1 and CDR2: MNHNS, SASEGT. CDR3 size: 15 residues. Trimming at V came to 7 bases and at J to 2 bases, leaving 4 bases not matched to a gene. The CDR3 protein is CASTPGLAGQETQYF. CDR3 nucleotides: TGTGCCAGCACCCCGGGACTAGCGGGGCAAGAGACCCAGTACTTC.

This chain links TRBV7-2 with TRBJ2-1; TRBD2 matches at 9 bases. CDR1 is SGHTA, CDR2 FQGNSA, per germline. The CDR3 contains 13 residues. The CDR3 spells CAVRAGGQYEQFF. Here the CDR3 DNA reads TGTGCGGTCCGGGCGGGGGGGCAATATGAGCAGTTCTTC.

This rearrangement joins TRBV6-2 or TRBV6-3 to TRBJ1-6; TRBD1 agrees at 8 bases. This CDR3 region has 14 residues. With V trimmed by 6 bases and J by 7 bases, 5 bases remained unmatched. Germline CDR1 is MNHEY and CDR2 is SVGEGT. This CDR3 reads CASSRDRGNSPLHF. CDR3 DNA sequence: TGTGCCAGCAGCCGAGACAGGGGAAATTCACCCCTCCACTTT.

This chain links TRBV5-1 with TRBJ1-1; weak D call: TRBD1 (5 bases). The V and J ends lost 4 bases and 2 bases respectively, with 15 bases between them. The CDR3 contains 15 residues. The germline V gene has CDR1 SGHRS and CDR2 YFSETQ. CDR3 sequence (DNA): TGCGCCAGCAGCCCGTGGGACCCTTTCAACACTGAAGCTTTCTTT. As protein: CASSPWDPFNTEAFF.

The CDR3 DNA sequence: TGTGCTAGTGGTTTGGGGGGCTTCGAGACCCAGTACTTC. Its translation is CASGLGGFETQYF. This chain uses TRBV12-5 with TRBJ2-5; TRBD1 is a possible D gene (5 bases). V lost 1 base, J lost 5 bases, and 8 bases lay in between. The CDR3 covers 13 residues. Per germline, CDR1 LGHNT and CDR2 FRNRAP. The full variable domain, with the rest looked up from reference TRBV12-5 and TRBJ2-5, is DARVTQTPRHKVTEMGQEVTMRCQPILGHNTVFWYRQTMMQGLELLAYFRNRAPLDDSGMPKDRFSAEMPDATLATLKIQPSEPRDSAVYFCASGLGGFETQYFGPGTRLLVL.

This clonotype has a count of ten or more. The chain couples TRBV5-1 to TRBJ2-1; D is unclear. CDR1 and CDR2 from the germline V gene are SGHRS and YFSETQ. The V end lost 4 bases, the J end lost 5 bases, and 13 bases lay between the germline ends. The CDR3 length is 14 residues. CDR3 protein: CASSGRTLDNEQFF. Here the CDR3 DNA reads TGCGCCAGCAGCGGGCGTACCCTGGACAATGAGCAGTTCTTC.

The chain combines TRBV12-3 or TRBV12-4 with TRBJ2-7; the match to TRBD1 covers 9 bases. The junction had 3 bases not matched to a gene; V was cut back by 1 base and J by 2 bases. The CDR3 extends over 15 amino acids. In DNA form, the CDR3 reads TGTGCCAGCAGTTTAGGGACAGGGGAACCCTACGAGCAGTACTTC. Its translation: CASSLGTGEPYEQYF.

At least ten counts were recorded for this clonotype. V and J are TRBV5-1 and TRBJ2-2, with a possible D match to TRBD1 (7 bases). Germline-derived CDR1 and CDR2 are SGHRS and YFSETQ. The V and J ends lost 4 bases and 0 bases respectively, with 10 bases between them. The CDR3 runs 15 residues. CDR3 DNA: TGCGCCAGCAGCCCCAGGGGGGCGAACACCGGGGAGCTGTTTTTT. It specifies CASSPRGANTGELFF.

This clonotype has a count of ten or more. The chain links TRBV28 to TRBJ2-3, with TRBD1 as a possible D gene (6 bases). The CDR3 length is 15 residues. V gave up 2 bases and J gave up 5 bases, with 14 bases separating them. From germline, CDR1 is MDHEN and CDR2 SYDVKM. CDR3 residues: CASSLRQVGVDTQYF. CDR3 bases: TGTGCCAGCAGTTTACGACAGGTTGGAGTAGATACGCAGTATTTT. Looking up the rest from reference TRBV28 and TRBJ2-3 gives the full variable domain: DVKVTQSSRYLVKRTGEKVFLECVQDMDHENMFWYRQDPGLGLRLIYFSYDVKMKEKGDIPEGYSVSREKKERFSLILESASTNQTSMYLCASSLRQVGVDTQYFGPGTRLTVL.

This rearrangement joins TRBV12-3 or TRBV12-4 to TRBJ1-3; D uncertain. V gave up 1 base and J gave up 8 bases, with 9 bases separating them. This CDR3 is 13 amino acids long. CDR3 in amino acids: CASSLGREHTIYF. The CDR3 region has the DNA TGTGCCAGCAGTTTAGGGAGGGAACACACCATATATTTT.

The chain combines TRBV11-2 with TRBJ2-1, with D perhaps assigned TRBD1 or TRBD2 (5 bases each). V was pared by 4 bases and J by 4 bases, with 14 bases between. This CDR3 spans 15 amino acids. Germline CDR1 SGHAT, CDR2 FQNNGV. The CDR3 protein is CASSWVGTVYNEQFF. CDR3 DNA: TGTGCCAGCAGCTGGGTCGGGACGGTATACAATGAGCAGTTCTTC.

CDR3 DNA sequence: TGTGCCAGCAGCGCGCCTACCGGGACCTACACCGGGGAGCTGTTTTTT. It specifies CASSAPTGTYTGELFF. The rearrangement joins TRBV5-5 to TRBJ2-2, with D tentatively TRBD1 or TRBD2 (5 bases each). This CDR3 has 16 residues. Germline CDR1 and CDR2: SGHKS and YYEKEE (reference sequence). Trimming removed 4 bases at V and 3 bases at J, with 16 bases between.

The rearrangement links TRBV29-1 to TRBJ2-2, with a weak D call TRBD2 (6 bases). The CDR3 is made up of 16 amino acids. Between the trimmed V and J ends, which lost 1 base and 2 bases, there was a span of 14 bases. Germline CDR1 is SQVTM and CDR2 is ANQGSEA. The CDR3 sequence is CSVEGPTGVNTGELFF. The CDR3 DNA reads TGCAGCGTTGAAGGCCCTACGGGGGTCAACACCGGGGAGCTGTTTTTT.

This clonotype was seen a handful of times. The J gene is TRBJ2-7, the V gene TRBV10-3; 9 bases map to TRBD1. V lost 4 bases, J lost 6 bases, and 4 bases stayed unmatched. CDR3 length: 13 amino acids. Germline CDR1 ENHRY, CDR2 SYGVKD. The CDR3 DNA sequence: TGTGCCATCAGTGGGACAGGGGAAACCGAGCAGTACGTC. It translates to CAISGTGETEQYV.

The chain links TRBV7-2 to TRBJ1-1; D is ambiguous. The germline V gene encodes CDR1 SGHTA and CDR2 FQGNSA. Trimming took off 4 bases at V and 0 bases at J, with 6 bases between the two ends. The CDR3 has 13 amino acids. The CDR3 DNA follows: TGTGCCAGCAGCTGGTGGATGAACACTGAAGCTTTCTTT. Translating it yields CASSWWMNTEAFF. Variable domain in full (rest from reference TRBV7-2 and TRBJ1-1): GAGVSQSPSNKVTEKGKDVELRCDPISGHTALYWYRQSLGQGLEFLIYFQGNSAPDKSGLPSDRFSAERTGGSVSTLTIQRTQQEDSAVYLCASSWWMNTEAFFGQGTRLTVV.

The CDR3, as DNA: TGTGCCATCAGTATCAGGGAGAACACTGAAGCTTTCTTT. Translation: CAISIRENTEAFF. The chain employs TRBV10-3 and TRBJ1-1; D is possibly TRBD1 (5 bases). V shed 5 bases and J shed 1 base, with 8 bases lying between them. The germline CDR1 and CDR2 sequences are ENHRY and SYGVKD. This CDR3 spans 13 amino acids.

The rearrangement joins TRBV13 to TRBJ2-7; 7 bases line up with TRBD1. The germline gives CDR1 PRHDT, CDR2 FYEKMQ (reference sequence). The V gene end was trimmed by 1 base and the J gene end by 7 bases; junction bases not matched to a gene: 7. CDR3 size: 14 residues. The CDR3 region is CASSLEGWGQEQYF. The CDR3 nucleotides read TGTGCCAGCAGCTTAGAGGGCTGGGGACAGGAGCAGTACTTC.

The chain has TRBV20-1 and TRBJ2-7; D might be TRBD2 (5 bases). This CDR3 region has 12 residues. Trimming removed 3 bases at V and 3 bases at J, with 9 bases between. Germline-derived CDR1 and CDR2 are DFQATT and SNEGSKA (reference sequence). The chain's CDR3 is CSASYGDYEQYV. For the CDR3, the DNA is TGCAGTGCTAGTTACGGGGACTACGAGCAGTACGTC.

The genes are TRBV29-1 and TRBJ2-2; 11 bases align to TRBD1. V gave up 3 bases and J gave up 2 bases; unmatched junction bases: 8. Looked up from germline, CDR1 is SQVTM and CDR2 is ANQGSEA. This CDR3 has 17 amino acids. The CDR3 DNA sequence: TGCAGCGTTGAGGACAGGGGGCGAATTGGAAACACCGGGGAGCTGTTTTTT. This codes for CSVEDRGRIGNTGELFF.